This T cell receptor (beta chain) is drawn from a study of response to subunit inactivated influenza vaccine. This clonotype came up a few times. What it binds is not known. MiXCR, run by TCRdb on the RT-PCR reads, gives a single entry per CDR3 protein. The table lists about 620,000 distinct CDR3 sequences, 12% of them singletons. CDR1 SGHRS and CDR2 YFSETQ come from the germline V gene. This CDR3 spans 16 amino acids. Trimming removed 2 bases at V and 0 bases at J, with 12 bases between. Notes on the study in general: It was the authors' suggestion that each seasonal influenza vaccination recruits few new T cells.

The sample was PBMCs from blood, taken on the day of vaccination. The chain carries TRBV5-1 and TRBJ2-1; D unclear. This TCR derives from a man aged 50-59 years who received an inactivated influenza vaccine. The CDR3 spells CASSFMDGSSYNEQFF. For the CDR3, the DNA is TGCGCCAGCAGCTTTATGGATGGTAGCTCCTACAATGAGCAGTTCTTC.